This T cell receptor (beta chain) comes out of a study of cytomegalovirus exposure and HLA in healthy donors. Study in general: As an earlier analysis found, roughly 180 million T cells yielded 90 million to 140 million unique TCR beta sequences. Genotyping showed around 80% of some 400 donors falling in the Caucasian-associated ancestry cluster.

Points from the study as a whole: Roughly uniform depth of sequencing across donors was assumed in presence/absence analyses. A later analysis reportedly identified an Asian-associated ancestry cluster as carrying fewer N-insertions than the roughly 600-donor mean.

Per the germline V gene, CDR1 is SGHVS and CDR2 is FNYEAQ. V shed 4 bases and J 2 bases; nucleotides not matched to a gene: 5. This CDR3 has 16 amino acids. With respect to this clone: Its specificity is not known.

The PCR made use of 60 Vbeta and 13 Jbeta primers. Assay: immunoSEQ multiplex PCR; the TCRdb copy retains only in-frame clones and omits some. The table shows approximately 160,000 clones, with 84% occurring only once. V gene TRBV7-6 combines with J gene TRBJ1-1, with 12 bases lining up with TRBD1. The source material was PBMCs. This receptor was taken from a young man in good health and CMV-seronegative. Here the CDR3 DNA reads TGTGCCAGCAGCTGGGACAGGGGGCTTAGCAACACTGAAGCTTTCTTT. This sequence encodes CASSWDRGLSNTEAFF.